This TCR beta chain stems from a study of shared clonotypes between healthy human individuals. V was shortened by 3 bases and J by 4 bases, with 7 bases between the two germline ends. CDR1 and CDR2 from the germline V gene are SQVTM and ANQGSEA. The CDR3 length is 11 residues. With respect to this clone: The target antigen is unknown. Within the sample, other DNA sequences also encode this same CDR3.

The naive CD8 subset, CD45RO-negative cells positively selected for CCR7, excluded terminally differentiated effector memory CD45RA+ cells. The protocol was immunoSEQ multiplex PCR, while the TCRdb copy is restricted to in-frame clones and leaves out a portion. The sample shows roughly 2.1 million clones, 85% to 95% of them seen only once. Study results and limitations: In this cohort, only blood was sampled, and tissue repertoires likely differ.

The receptor comes from a man aged 18-30 years in good health. Some clones in this sample may be carry-over from other donors' samples. The sample was naive CD8+ T cells from PBMCs. This chain joins TRBV29-1 and TRBJ2-7, with no clear D. DNA of the CDR3: TGCAGCGTTGATATCGGGTACGAGCAGTACTTC. It codes for CSVDIGYEQYF.